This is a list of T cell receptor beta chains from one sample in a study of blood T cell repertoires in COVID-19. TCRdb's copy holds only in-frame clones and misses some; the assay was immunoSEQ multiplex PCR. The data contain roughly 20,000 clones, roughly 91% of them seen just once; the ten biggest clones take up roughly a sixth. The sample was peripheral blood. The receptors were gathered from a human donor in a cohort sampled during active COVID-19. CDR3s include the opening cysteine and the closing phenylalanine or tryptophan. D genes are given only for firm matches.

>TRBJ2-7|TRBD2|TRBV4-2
CASSRRTSGNEFYEQYF
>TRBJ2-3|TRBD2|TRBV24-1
CATSPGLAGGGYTDTQYF
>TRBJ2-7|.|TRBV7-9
CASSLGQQNEQYF
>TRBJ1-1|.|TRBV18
CASSPPLNKNTEAFF
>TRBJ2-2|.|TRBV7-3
CASTERRNTGELFF
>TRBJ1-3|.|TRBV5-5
CASSSAPGSSGNTIYF
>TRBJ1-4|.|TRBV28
CASRQGGGAPSKLFF
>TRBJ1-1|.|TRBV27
CASSLRALLGEGDTEAFF
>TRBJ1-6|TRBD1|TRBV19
CASSQQGGNSPLHF
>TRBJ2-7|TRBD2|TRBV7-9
CASSLATSGGHYEQYF
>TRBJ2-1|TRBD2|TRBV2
CASRSTSGTSYNEQFF
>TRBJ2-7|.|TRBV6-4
CASSRQLGYEQYF
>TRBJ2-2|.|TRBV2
CASTPVVAETGELFF
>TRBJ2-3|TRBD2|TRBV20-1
CSPRGLGPTDTQYF
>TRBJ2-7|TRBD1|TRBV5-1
CASSLDNTGANRYEQYF
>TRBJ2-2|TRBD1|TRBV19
CASSISGTANTGELFF
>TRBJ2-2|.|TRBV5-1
CASSLAVNTGELFF
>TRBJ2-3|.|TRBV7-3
CASSSGGTSTDTQYF
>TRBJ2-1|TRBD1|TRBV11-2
CASSWAGQGLSNEQFF
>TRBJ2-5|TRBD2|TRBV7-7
CASSPWASGGDQETQYF
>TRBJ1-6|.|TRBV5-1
CASSLDSGSPLHF
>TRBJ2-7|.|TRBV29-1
CSVIGQTTYEQYF
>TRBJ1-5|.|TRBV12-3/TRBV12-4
CASSLWENQPQHF
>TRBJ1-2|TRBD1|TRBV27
CASSFTGTGFRINYGYTF
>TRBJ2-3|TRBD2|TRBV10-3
CAAHTSGGGDTQYF
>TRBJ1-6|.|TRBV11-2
CASSLDRLPQLLHF
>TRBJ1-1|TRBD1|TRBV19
CASSIGGTGTEAFF
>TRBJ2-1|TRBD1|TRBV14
CASSHAPGQGSYNEQFF
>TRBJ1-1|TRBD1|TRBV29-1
CSVTRQGTKAFF
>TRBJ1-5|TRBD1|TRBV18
CASSPRAQGDSNQPQHF
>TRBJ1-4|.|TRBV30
CACALTDSRSKLFF
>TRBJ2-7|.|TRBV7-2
CASSLGAGMAYEQYF
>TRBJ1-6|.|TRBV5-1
CASSLGSGLGSPLHF
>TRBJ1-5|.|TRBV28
CASSFSRRQGNQPQHF
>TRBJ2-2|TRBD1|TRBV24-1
CATGQDQGFRELFF
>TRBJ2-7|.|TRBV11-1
CASSPSSYEQYF
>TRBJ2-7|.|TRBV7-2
CASSSRASSYEQYF
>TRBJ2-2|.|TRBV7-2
CASSGHRHVGELFF
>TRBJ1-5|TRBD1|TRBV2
CASSEGTGYQPQHF
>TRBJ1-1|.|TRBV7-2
CASSLGQWNTEAFF
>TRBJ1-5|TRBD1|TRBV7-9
CASSLGGRGRGNQPQHF
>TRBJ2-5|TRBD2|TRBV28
CASSLVRAGGRAVETQYF
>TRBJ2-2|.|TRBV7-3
CASSLKVGASGELFF
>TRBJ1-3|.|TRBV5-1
CASSLDTGTGNTIYF
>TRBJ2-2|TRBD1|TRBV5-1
CATWTGYTGELFF
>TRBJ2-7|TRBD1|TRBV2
CASSRDRGYEQYF
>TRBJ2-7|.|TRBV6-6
CASSLRQVPTPGNEQYF
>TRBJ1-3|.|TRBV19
CASTPSAGNTIYF
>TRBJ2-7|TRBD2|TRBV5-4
CASSGGVERSSYEQYF
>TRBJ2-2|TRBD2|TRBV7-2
CASRGTSGTGELFF
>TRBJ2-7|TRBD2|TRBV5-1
CASSLAAGVPGQYF
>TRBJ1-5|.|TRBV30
CAWSIGQGRNQPQHF
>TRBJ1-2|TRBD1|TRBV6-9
CATTHGTGIGYGYTF
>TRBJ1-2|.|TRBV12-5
CASGLVPPGSDYGYTF
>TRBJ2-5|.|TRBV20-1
CSAHSGETQYF
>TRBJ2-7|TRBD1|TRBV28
CASDGTGFIHEQYF
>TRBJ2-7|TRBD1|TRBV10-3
CAIRTGGPESGSYEQYF